This TCR beta chain was documented in a study of blood T cell repertoires in COVID-19. Background on the study: Sources were T cells, B-cell-depleted T cells, or PBMCs; the material itself was cDNA or gDNA.

In its sample, this clone was seen once. Original data processing: Estimates of nucleated cell counts were drawn from the amplification of reference gene primers. The data were produced by immunoSEQ multiplex PCR, yet TCRdb's version contains in-frame clones alone and is incomplete. V, J and clone size derive from that table, while D and trimming were established from the DNA sequence. The data show over 150,000 clones, 87% seen once. The cohort comprised adults aged about 18 to 100 years residing in about two dozen US areas. Donors in Cohort 3 counted as recovered after two negative PCRs, clearance, or symptom resolution. The CDR3 has 16 amino acids. The V gene's germline CDR1 is SEHNR and CDR2 FQNEAQ (reference sequence). V was clipped by 5 bases and J by 3 bases; unmatched bases: 7.

The chain joins TRBV7-9 to TRBJ1-5, with 10 bases that match TRBD1. Specimen: PBMCs or T cells enriched from blood (not recorded which). The receptor comes from a young woman who had recovered from COVID-19. The DNA of the CDR3 is TGTGCCAGCAGCCCTCGGACAGGGGGGGACAATCAGCCCCAGCATTTT. Translated, it gives CASSPRTGGDNQPQHF.